These 11 T cell receptor beta chains were sequenced from one sample in a study of early T cells in non-severe SARS-CoV-2 infection. One entry per CDR3 protein, called by TCRdb with MiXCR from the 5' RACE reads. This table has some 57,000 distinct CDR3 sequences, roughly 5.9% appearing once. The material sequenced was whole blood. The receptors were gathered from an adult who was a healthcare worker with PCR-confirmed SARS-CoV-2 infection or an uninfected control (not recorded which).

This chain joins TRBV6-1 and TRBJ1-5; TRBD1 agrees at 9 bases. Unmatched junction bases numbered 10, after V lost 6 bases and J lost 7 bases. The CDR3 is 15 residues long. From germline, CDR1 is MNHNS and CDR2 SASEGT. The CDR3 DNA is TGTGCCAGCAGAGCTACAGGGGGCGCAGGGCAGCCCCAGCATTTT. Residues: CASRATGGAGQPQHF.

In its sample, this clonotype was seen a few times. The V call is TRBV2, the J call TRBJ2-3; 11 nucleotides match TRBD1. V dropped 6 bases and J dropped 0; count of bases not matched to a gene: 2. Per germline, CDR1 SNHLY and CDR2 FYNNEI. The CDR3 is made up of 15 amino acids. CDR3 protein: CASRGQGESTDTQYF. Written as DNA, the CDR3 is TGTGCCAGCAGGGGACAGGGGGAAAGCACAGATACGCAGTATTTT.

This clonotype was seen at least ten times. This chain links TRBV4-3 with TRBJ1-6; the D is unclear. Germline lookup yields CDR1 LGHNA and CDR2 YSLEER. This CDR3 comprises 15 residues. The V end was cut by 3 bases, the J end by 0 bases, with 6 bases between. The CDR3 DNA reads as TGCGCCAGCAGCCAGTACAGCTCCTATAATTCACCCCTCCACTTT. It specifies CASSQYSSYNSPLHF.

This clonotype turned up a few times. The chain links TRBV14 to TRBJ2-2, with a weak D call TRBD2 (7 bases). Trimming cost V 0 bases and J 4 bases, with 18 bases left between them. Germline CDR1 reads SGHDN; CDR2 reads FVKESK. This CDR3 region has 18 residues. CDR3 DNA sequence: TGTGCCAGCAGCCAAGATTTCCGGCGCGGGGGCATCACCGGGGAGCTGTTTTTT. Protein: CASSQDFRRGGITGELFF.

This clonotype has at least ten counts. CDR3 DNA sequence: TGTGCCTGGAGTCAGATCCCGGGGACTAGAAGCTACAATGAGCAGTTCTTC. Translating gives CAWSQIPGTRSYNEQFF. The V and J genes are TRBV30 and TRBJ2-1, with 8 nucleotides matching TRBD2. The CDR3 is made up of 17 amino acids. Trimming cost V 2 bases and J 3 bases; bases outside gene matches: 12. Germline V gene lookup returns CDR1 GTSNPN and CDR2 SVGIG (reference sequence).

The chain uses TRBV30 and TRBJ2-3; D remains ambiguous. CDR1 GTSNPN and CDR2 SVGIG come from the germline V gene (reference sequence). CDR3 size: 12 residues. Trimming pared 1 base from V and 5 bases from J, leaving 7 bases between. CDR3 nucleotides: TGTGCCTGGAGTGCTATTGAAGATACGCAGTATTTT. This codes for CAWSAIEDTQYF.

This chain uses TRBV4-1 with TRBJ1-5, with 9 positions matching TRBD1. Trimming cost V 5 bases and J 7 bases; bases outside gene matches: 9. The CDR3 extends over 15 amino acids. Germline V CDR1 and CDR2: MGHRA, YSYEKL. The CDR3 spells CASSDWTGEFQPQHF. The CDR3 DNA is TGCGCCAGCAGCGATTGGACAGGGGAGTTCCAGCCCCAGCATTTT.

The rearrangement uses TRBV4-2 and TRBJ2-5; D is undetermined. With 4 bases removed from V and 5 bases from J, the gap between germline ends came to 8 bases. Germline V gene data show CDR1 as LGHNA and CDR2 as YNFKEQ. The CDR3 runs 12 residues. The CDR3 reads CASSRPEETQYF. The CDR3 coding sequence is TGTGCCAGCAGCCGCCCAGAGGAGACCCAGTACTTC.

This clonotype was seen many times. CDR3 bases: TGTGCCAGCAGTTATAATCCCCACGAGCAGTACTTC. Translated, it gives CASSYNPHEQYF. J is TRBJ2-7 and V is TRBV6-6, with D uncertain. CDR1 and CDR2 from the germline V gene are MNHNY and SVGAGI (reference sequence). The CDR3 is 12 amino acids. V shed 3 bases and J shed 5 bases, with 8 bases lying between them.

Many counts were recorded for this clonotype. The rearrangement links TRBV19 to TRBJ2-5, with 8 nucleotides matching TRBD1. This CDR3 region has 13 residues. V was clipped by 4 bases and J by 5 bases; unmatched bases: 3. CDR1 is LNHDA, CDR2 SQIVND, per germline (reference sequence). The CDR3 spells CASSRTGPETQYF. The CDR3 DNA follows: TGTGCCAGTAGTAGGACAGGGCCGGAGACCCAGTACTTC.

This clonotype was seen ten or more times. The rearrangement joins TRBV10-1 to TRBJ2-7, with D possibly being TRBD1 (6 bases). Germline CDR1 and CDR2: WNHNN and SYGVQD (reference sequence). The CDR3 contains 13 residues. V lost 9 bases to trimming and J lost 2 bases, with 14 bases between them. The CDR3 DNA follows: TGCGCCAGTAGCAGGGGCAGTACCTACGAGCAGTACTTC. This codes for CASSRGSTYEQYF.